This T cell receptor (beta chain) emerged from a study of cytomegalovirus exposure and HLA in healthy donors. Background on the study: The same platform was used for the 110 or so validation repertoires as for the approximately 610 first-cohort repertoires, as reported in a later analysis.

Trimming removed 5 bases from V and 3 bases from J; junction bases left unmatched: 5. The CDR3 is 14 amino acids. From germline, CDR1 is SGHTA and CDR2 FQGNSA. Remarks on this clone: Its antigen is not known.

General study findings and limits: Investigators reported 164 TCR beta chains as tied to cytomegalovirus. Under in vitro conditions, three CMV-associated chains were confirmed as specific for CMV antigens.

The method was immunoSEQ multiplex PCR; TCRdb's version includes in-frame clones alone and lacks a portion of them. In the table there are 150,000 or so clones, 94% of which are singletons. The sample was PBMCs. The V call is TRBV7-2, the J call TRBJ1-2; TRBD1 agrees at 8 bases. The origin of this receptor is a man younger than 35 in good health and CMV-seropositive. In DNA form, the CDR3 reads TGTGCCAGCAGCAAACAGACAGGGGACTATGGCTACACCTTC. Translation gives CASSKQTGDYGYTF.